These 19 T cell receptor beta chains came from one sample sequenced in a study of T cells in Graves' hyperthyroidism and ophthalmopathy. Amplification of TCR beta CDR3 regions used RNA as the template. First-round RT-PCR with HTBI primers amplified the TCR CDR3 region. TCRdb redid the calling of the multiplex PCR reads with MiXCR, one entry per CDR3 protein. The sample has under 200,000 distinct CDR3 sequences; just under 9.5% are singletons. The sample taken for sequencing was blood. Every receptor here comes from a woman aged 18-29 years with Graves' hyperthyroidism that later progressed to Graves' ophthalmopathy.

This clonotype was seen ten or more times. The genes are TRBV2 and TRBJ1-2, with D possibly TRBD1 on 6 matching bases. The germline V and J ends were trimmed by 6 bases and 6 bases, with 14 bases remaining between them. CDR1 and CDR2 from the germline V gene are SNHLY and FYNNEI. The CDR3 length is 13 residues. The CDR3 sequence: CASSWTEGNGYTF. The DNA of the CDR3 is TGTGCCAGCAGCTGGACAGAAGGAAATGGCTACACCTTC.

This clonotype was counted at least ten times. The chain carries TRBV9 and TRBJ2-3; D is possibly TRBD2 (5 bases). Germline V gives CDR1 SGDLS, CDR2 YYNGEE. Between the trimmed V and J ends, which lost 4 bases and 1 base, there was a span of 10 bases. The CDR3 is 14 amino acids. The CDR3 loop reads CASSLRRGTDTQYF. The CDR3 DNA reads TGTGCCAGCAGCTTACGGCGGGGCACAGATACGCAGTATTTT.

This chain connects TRBV6-5 to TRBJ2-7; 9 bases line up with TRBD1. Trimming at V came to 2 bases and at J to 3 bases, leaving 5 bases not matched to a gene. CDR3 size: 15 residues. Germline assignment: CDR1 MNHEY and CDR2 SVGAGI. As DNA, the CDR3 is TGTGCCAGCAGTTACCGGGACAGGGCCCTCTACGAGCAGTACTTC. It encodes CASSYRDRALYEQYF.

This clonotype was counted ten times or more. The rearrangement uses TRBV9 and TRBJ2-3; D is possibly TRBD2 (5 bases). Germline CDR1 reads SGDLS; CDR2 reads YYNGEE. Trimming left V 4 bases short and J 3 bases short, with 15 bases between. The CDR3 is 15 residues long. The CDR3 loop is CASSQEGVRTDTQYF. CDR3 bases: TGTGCCAGCAGCCAAGAGGGAGTGAGGACAGATACGCAGTATTTT.

This clonotype was recorded many times. This chain connects TRBV2 to TRBJ2-1; 10 bases map to TRBD1. Per germline, CDR1 SNHLY and CDR2 FYNNEI. V trimming: 5 bases; J trimming: 7 bases; junction bases outside the gene matches: 14. The CDR3 extends over 17 amino acids. The CDR3 DNA reads as TGTGCCAGCAGTCGAAGACCAGACAGGGGGCCAATGAATGAGCAGTTCTTC. Translated, it gives CASSRRPDRGPMNEQFF. The full variable domain, in which reference TRBV2 and TRBJ2-1 provide the parts outside the CDR3, is EPEVTQTPSHQVTQMGQEVILRCVPISNHLYFYWYRQILGQKVEFLVSFYNNEISEKSEIFDDQFSVERPDGSNFTLKIRSTKLEDSAMYFCASSRRPDRGPMNEQFFGPGTRLTVL.

Turning to this clonotype: Just one base apart from a much larger clone, this may be a read error. The chain combines TRBV12-3 or TRBV12-4 with TRBJ1-2, with D maybe TRBD1 (5 bases). This CDR3 spans 14 amino acids. The CDR3 reads CASGLGRGLYGYTF. The CDR3 DNA sequence: TGTGCCAGCGGTTTAGGGAGGGGACTGTATGGCTACACCTTC.

As for this clonotype: A much bigger clone sits one base away, suggesting this may be a read error. The chain is built from TRBV30 and TRBJ2-1; D not certain. The CDR3 sequence is 14 residues long. Germline loops: CDR1 GTSNPN, CDR2 SVGIG (reference sequence). V lost 2 bases to trimming and J lost 8 bases, with 16 bases between them. For the CDR3, the DNA is TGTGCCTGGAGTCTATGGAAAAACCGGGATGAGCAGTTCTTC. Residues: CAWSLWKNRDEQFF.

This clonotype was picked up a small number of times. The rearrangement links TRBV24-1 to TRBJ2-2, with TRBD1 matching over 10 bases. Germline V gene sequence: CDR1 KGHDR, CDR2 SFDVKD. Losses at the gene ends were 0 bases for V and 3 bases for J; bases not matched to a gene: 9. This CDR3 region has 19 residues. The CDR3 region is CATSDLRFDGTGDTGELFF. DNA for the CDR3: TGTGCCACCAGTGATTTGCGCTTTGACGGGACAGGGGACACCGGGGAGCTGTTTTTT.

The sample holds many counts of this clonotype. The chain recombines TRBV12-3 or TRBV12-4 with TRBJ2-1, with 8 bases lining up with TRBD2. V lost 6 bases, J lost 0 bases, and 4 bases stayed unmatched. The CDR3 consists of 15 residues. CDR3 protein: CASRESGSSYNEQFF. For the CDR3, the DNA is TGTGCCAGCAGAGAAAGCGGGAGCTCCTACAATGAGCAGTTCTTC.

This clonotype was found many times. The V and J genes are TRBV19 and TRBJ1-1, with D perhaps TRBD1 (6 bases). Germline CDR1 and CDR2: LNHDA and SQIVND (reference sequence). CDR3 length equals 13 residues. Trimming pared 4 bases from V and 7 bases from J, leaving 13 bases between. The CDR3 DNA is TGTGCCAGTAGTAAAGGGGGAGGCCTTGAAGCTTTCTTT. This codes for CASSKGGGLEAFF.

The chain joins TRBV6-1 to TRBJ2-1; D might be TRBD1 (6 bases). Deletions cut 6 bases from V and 1 base from J, with 13 bases between. The CDR3 consists of 15 residues. Germline V CDR1 and CDR2: MNHNS, SASEGT. CDR3 residues: CASRQGLTSYNEQFF. Written as DNA, the CDR3 is TGTGCCAGCAGGCAGGGGTTGACGTCCTACAATGAGCAGTTCTTC.

This clonotype was observed many times. The V call is TRBV6-5, the J call TRBJ2-5, with D possibly matching TRBD2 (6 bases). V lost 0 bases to trimming and J lost 1 base, with 15 bases between them. The CDR3 has 17 amino acids. The germline gives CDR1 MNHEY, CDR2 SVGAGI. The CDR3 DNA sequence: TGTGCCAGCAGTTACTCTCGTAGCGGAACTCGCCAAGAGACCCAGTACTTC. This translates into CASSYSRSGTRQETQYF.

The genes are TRBV7-9 and TRBJ2-1; 10 nucleotides match TRBD1. Germline CDR1 and CDR2: SEHNR and FQNEAQ (reference sequence). The CDR3 has 16 residues. V shed 1 base and J 7 bases; nucleotides not matched to a gene: 7. CDR3 in DNA: TGTGCCAGCAGCTTAGTCACGGGACAGGGGAGGAATGAGCAGTTCTTC. Residues: CASSLVTGQGRNEQFF.

V and J are TRBV6-5 and TRBJ2-5, with D unresolved. The CDR3 runs to 15 residues. Trimming stripped 4 bases from V and 5 bases from J, with 17 bases between. Germline V gene data show CDR1 as MNHEY and CDR2 as SVGAGI. CDR3 loop: CASSSSNLVGETQYF. Written as DNA, the CDR3 is TGTGCCAGCAGTTCTTCAAACTTGGTGGGGGAGACCCAGTACTTC.

This clonotype was observed at least ten times. This sequence joins TRBV6-1 and TRBJ1-6, with 7 nucleotides matching TRBD1. Germline CDR1 is MNHNS and CDR2 is SASEGT. The CDR3 is 16 residues long. Germline trimming cut 5 bases from V and 7 bases from J; bases unmatched to any gene: 11. The CDR3 sequence is CASSYKGALGNSPLHF. The CDR3 nucleotides read TGTGCCAGCAGTTATAAGGGGGCGCTGGGGAATTCACCCCTCCACTTT.

This clonotype showed up many times. CDR3 coding DNA: TGTGCCAGCAAACAGGGGGGGAACACTGAAGCTTTCTTT. This gives the protein CASKQGGNTEAFF. The chain has TRBV28 and TRBJ1-1, with TRBD1 matching over 8 bases. Germline V CDR1 and CDR2: MDHEN, SYDVKM. This CDR3 contains 13 residues. J gave up 1 base and V 7 bases, and 2 bases lay outside the gene matches.

This clonotype has only a few counts. CDR3 DNA sequence: TGTGCCACCCAATCACCACCGATGGTGGATGCCCCCTACGAGCAGTACTTC. As protein: CATQSPPMVDAPYEQYF. The chain has TRBV24-1 and TRBJ2-7; D gene ambiguous. Trimming removed 9 bases from V and 2 bases from J, with 25 bases in between. CDR3 size: 17 residues. Germline loops: CDR1 KGHDR, CDR2 SFDVKD.

This clonotype was seen many times. V usage is TRBV29-1 and J usage is TRBJ2-2; the D is unclear. Germline-derived CDR1 and CDR2 are SQVTM and ANQGSEA. The CDR3 runs 13 residues. The V end lost 3 bases, the J end lost 8 bases, and 13 bases lay between the germline ends. CDR3 loop: CSVDVYQSGELFF. DNA for the CDR3: TGCAGCGTTGATGTCTACCAATCGGGGGAGCTGTTTTTT.

This clonotype was seen at least ten times. The chain joins TRBV28 to TRBJ1-5; tentative D call: TRBD1 (5 bases). Looked up from germline, CDR1 is MDHEN and CDR2 is SYDVKM. The length of the CDR3 is 15 residues. The V gene lost 2 bases and the J gene lost 4 bases, with 12 bases spanning the gap. CDR3 residues: CASSLLDGGNQPQHF. Written as DNA, the CDR3 is TGTGCCAGCAGTTTACTCGACGGGGGGAATCAGCCCCAGCATTTT.